This is a list of T cell receptor beta chains from one sample in a study of cytomegalovirus exposure and HLA in healthy donors. The assay was immunoSEQ multiplex PCR, and TCRdb's table has in-frame clones only and misses some. The sample holds hundreds of thousands of clones, just over 85% seen once. The sequenced material came from PBMCs. The origin of the receptors is a young woman in good health and CMV-seronegative. The CDR3 runs from the conserved cysteine through the conserved F or W. Each record gives: J gene, V gene, clone size, D gene, CDR3 DNA, CDR3 protein. D genes are given only for firm matches. Size is stated for part of the rows, as once, few or many counts, or as a class when the clone is expanded.

TRBJ1-2 | TRBV19 | - | - | TGTGCCAGTACCGACAGACCTAACTATGGCTACACCTTC | CASTDRPNYGYTF
TRBJ1-2 | TRBV28 | - | TRBD1 | TGTGCCAGCAGTACCCCCGGGACAGCCTATGGCTACACCTTC | CASSTPGTAYGYTF
TRBJ2-7 | TRBV6-6 | - | - | TGTGCCAGCAGTTGGAGGGAGGGCCAGGGGGAGCAGTACTTC | CASSWREGQGEQYF
TRBJ2-7 | TRBV10-1 | few | - | TGCGCCAGCAGTGACAGTCTCCGATACGAGCAGTACTTC | CASSDSLRYEQYF
TRBJ2-1 | TRBV7-8 | - | TRBD1 | TGTGCCAGCAGCTCGGACCAGGGGGTGGGGCAGTTCTTC | CASSSDQGVGQFF
TRBJ2-1 | TRBV28 | - | TRBD2 | TGTGCCAGCAGTTTCATAGCGGGACCGGTCCATGAGCAGTTCTTC | CASSFIAGPVHEQFF
TRBJ2-7 | TRBV7-9 | - | TRBD1 | TGTGCCAGCAGCTTAGGAGGACAGGGCATTTTTTACGAGCAGTACTTC | CASSLGGQGIFYEQYF
TRBJ1-5 | TRBV19 | few | - | TGTGCCAGTAGTAGCGGGGGACCTCCTCAGCCCCAGCATTTT | CASSSGGPPQPQHF
TRBJ1-1 | TRBV6-1 | - | TRBD1 | TGTGCCAGCAGTGACCCATCAGGGGGCTGGACTGAAGCTTTCTTT | CASSDPSGGWTEAFF
TRBJ2-7 | TRBV5-1 | - | - | TGCGCCAGCAGCACCCATGGCGTCGGGGGGCACTACGAGCAGTACTTC | CASSTHGVGGHYEQYF
TRBJ2-1 | TRBV10-2 | - | TRBD1 | TGCGCCAGCAGTGAGTCGAGGACAGGAGCCTACAATGAGCAGTTCTTC | CASSESRTGAYNEQFF
TRBJ2-7 | TRBV25-1 | few | - | TGTGCCAGCAGTGCCAGGGGAGTGGGTTACGAGCAGTACTTC | CASSARGVGYEQYF
TRBJ2-2 | TRBV29-1 | - | - | TGCAGCGTTGGCGGAGGAGACATGAACACCGGGGAGCTGTTTTTT | CSVGGGDMNTGELFF
TRBJ2-1 | TRBV5-1 | - | TRBD1 | TGCGCCAGCAGCTTGTCCCGGGACAGGGGTGAGCAGTTCTTC | CASSLSRDRGEQFF
TRBJ2-1 | TRBV29-1 | - | - | TGCAGCGTTACTCCTCGGGTTCGACCCTACAATGAGCAGTTCTTC | CSVTPRVRPYNEQFF
TRBJ1-6 | TRBV28 | - | - | TGTGCCAGCTCATCGGGGGGTACCCTATCACCCCTCCACTTT | CASSSGGTLSPLHF
TRBJ2-5 | TRBV27 | - | TRBD1 | TGTGCCAGCAAGGGACAGGGGGCGAGGGAGACCCAGTACTTC | CASKGQGARETQYF
TRBJ1-2 | TRBV28 | - | TRBD1 | TGTGCCAGCAGTCTAAGACAGGGGGCGCGGTATGGCTACACCTTC | CASSLRQGARYGYTF
TRBJ2-7 | TRBV7-9 | - | TRBD1 | TGTGCCAGCAGGACAACTTTACAGGGGGCGGTAGGCTACGAGCAGTACTTC | CASRTTLQGAVGYEQYF
TRBJ1-4 | TRBV19 | few | - | TGTGCCAGAGACGGGACATCAGGGGAAAAACTGTTTTTT | CARDGTSGEKLFF
TRBJ2-3 | TRBV2 | - | TRBD2 | TGTGCCAGCAGTGAATACGGACTAGCGGGGGGGGCGGATACGCAGTATTTT | CASSEYGLAGGADTQYF
TRBJ2-7 | TRBV6-1 | - | TRBD2 | TGTGCCAGCAGTGAAGGCACTAGCGGCTTTTACGAGCAGTACTTC | CASSEGTSGFYEQYF
TRBJ2-6 | TRBV2 | - | TRBD1 | TGTGCCAGCAGAGGGGACAGGGCAACTCCAAGATCTGGGGCCAACGTCCTGACTTTC | CASRGDRATPRSGANVLTF
TRBJ2-7 | TRBV7-2 | few | TRBD1 | TGTGCCAGCAGCTTAGACAGGGGCTCCTACGAGCAGTACTTC | CASSLDRGSYEQYF
TRBJ1-5 | TRBV2 | - | - | TGTGCCAGCAGTGGGGGGGGAAAGGGCAATCAGCCCCAGCATTTT | CASSGGGKGNQPQHF
TRBJ2-5 | TRBV29-1 | - | TRBD2 | TGCAGCGTTGTATCTAGCGGGAGGATAAAAGAGACCCAGTACTTC | CSVVSSGRIKETQYF
TRBJ2-7 | TRBV5-5 | few | - | TGTGCCAGCAGCCCGAGAGACAGGCTTAGCTCCTACGAGCAGTACTTC | CASSPRDRLSSYEQYF
TRBJ2-1 | TRBV6-1 | - | TRBD2 | TGTGCCAGCAGTCCAAATCAGAGGACTAGCCGTGAGCAGTTCTTC | CASSPNQRTSREQFF
TRBJ2-7 | TRBV4-1 | - | TRBD2 | TGCGCCAGCAGCCAGGTCCCTAGCGGGGGCTACGAGCAGTACTTC | CASSQVPSGGYEQYF
TRBJ2-7 | TRBV28 | few | - | TGTGCCAGCAGTTCGGGCAGGGGGGAGAACGAGCAGTACTTC | CASSSGRGENEQYF
TRBJ2-7 | TRBV5-1 | - | TRBD2 | TGCGCCAGCTCCCTTCGCTGGGCGGGAGCTTCCGAGCAGTACTTC | CASSLRWAGASEQYF
TRBJ1-2 | TRBV5-1 | - | TRBD1 | TGCGCCAGCAGATACCGGACAGGAAACTATGGCTACACCTTC | CASRYRTGNYGYTF
TRBJ2-7 | TRBV28 | - | - | TGTGCCAGCAGTTCCCCCCTGGGGGGACGCGAGCAGTACTTC | CASSSPLGGREQYF
TRBJ2-7 | TRBV28 | - | TRBD1 | TGTGCCAGCAGCGATGGACAGGGGGCCTCCTACGAGCAGTACTTC | CASSDGQGASYEQYF
TRBJ2-7 | TRBV5-1 | - | - | TGCGCCAGCAGCTTGGTTAGCGGAACAACCTACGAGCAGTACTTC | CASSLVSGTTYEQYF
TRBJ2-1 | TRBV25-1 | - | - | TGTGCCAGCAGGCCCCCCGAGACTAGATTCGGTATCGCCCATGAGCAGTTCTTC | CASRPPETRFGIAHEQFF
TRBJ1-1 | TRBV2 | - | - | TGTGCCAGCAGTGTCGGGGGGGCAGCGAACACTGAAGCTTTCTTT | CASSVGGAANTEAFF
TRBJ2-3 | TRBV5-1 | - | - | TGCGCCAGCAGCTTGGATGCGTCTAGCGCGACGCAGTATTTT | CASSLDASSATQYF
TRBJ2-7 | TRBV10-1 | - | TRBD2 | TGCGCCAGCAGTGGGACTAGCGGGAGTGGCTACGAGCAGTACTTC | CASSGTSGSGYEQYF
TRBJ2-2 | TRBV7-8 | once | - | TGTGCCAGCAGCCAACAATACAGGGACACCGGGGAGCTGTTTTTT | CASSQQYRDTGELFF
TRBJ2-5 | TRBV12-5 | - | - | TGTGCTAGTGGGTTGGGCGGGACCCAGTACTTC | CASGLGGTQYF
TRBJ1-4 | TRBV5-4 | - | TRBD1 | TGTGCCAGCAGCCCCAGGACAGGGACTAATGAAAAACTGTTTTTT | CASSPRTGTNEKLFF
TRBJ2-3 | TRBV6-1 | few | TRBD2 | TGTGCCAGCAGTGCCGTCGGGGGGGATGGCACAGATACGCAGTATTTT | CASSAVGGDGTDTQYF
TRBJ1-2 | TRBV30 | - | - | TGTGCCTGGAGAGATCAATACAGGGATAACTATGGCTACACCTTC | CAWRDQYRDNYGYTF
TRBJ2-2 | TRBV5-4 | - | TRBD1 | TGTGCCAGCAGCCGAGAGGGGGCTGGCACCGGGGAGCTGTTTTTT | CASSREGAGTGELFF
TRBJ2-3 | TRBV30 | - | TRBD2 | TGTGCCTGGAGCTCCGGGACTAGTATCACAGATACGCAGTATTTT | CAWSSGTSITDTQYF
TRBJ1-5 | TRBV19 | - | - | TGTGCCAGTAGTATCCCCTTCAATCAGCCCCAGCATTTT | CASSIPFNQPQHF
TRBJ1-2 | TRBV27 | - | - | TGTGCCAGCAGTTCTACTGGGGCGGGGAGGGGCTACACCTTC | CASSSTGAGRGYTF
TRBJ2-1 | TRBV9 | - | TRBD2 | TGTGCCAGCAGCCCAAGACTAGCGGGAGACAGCTATGAGCAGTTCTTC | CASSPRLAGDSYEQFF